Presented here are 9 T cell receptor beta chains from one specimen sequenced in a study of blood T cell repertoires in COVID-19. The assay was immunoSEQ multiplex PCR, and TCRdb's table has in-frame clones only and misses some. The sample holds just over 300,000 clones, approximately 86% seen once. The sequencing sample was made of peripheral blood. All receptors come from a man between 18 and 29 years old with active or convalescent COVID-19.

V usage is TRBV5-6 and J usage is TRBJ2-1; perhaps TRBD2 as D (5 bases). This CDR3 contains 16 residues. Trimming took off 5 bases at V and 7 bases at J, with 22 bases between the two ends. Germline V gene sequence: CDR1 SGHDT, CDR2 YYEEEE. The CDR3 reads CASRRVGDIAQNEQFF. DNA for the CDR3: TGTGCCAGCAGACGGGTGGGAGACATTGCCCAGAATGAGCAGTTCTTC. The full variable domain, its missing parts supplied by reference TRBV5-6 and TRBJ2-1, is DAGVTQSPTHLIKTRGQQVTLRCSPKSGHDTVSWYQQALGQGPQFIFQYYEEEERQRGNFPDRFSGHQFPNYSSELNVNALLLGDSALYLCASRRVGDIAQNEQFFGPGTRLTVL.

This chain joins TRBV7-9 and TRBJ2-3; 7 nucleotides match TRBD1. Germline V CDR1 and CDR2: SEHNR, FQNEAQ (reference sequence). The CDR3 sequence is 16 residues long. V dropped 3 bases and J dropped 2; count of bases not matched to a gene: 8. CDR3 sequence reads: CASSFISGGSTDTQYF. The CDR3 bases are TGTGCCAGCAGCTTTATTTCAGGGGGTTCCACAGATACGCAGTATTTT.

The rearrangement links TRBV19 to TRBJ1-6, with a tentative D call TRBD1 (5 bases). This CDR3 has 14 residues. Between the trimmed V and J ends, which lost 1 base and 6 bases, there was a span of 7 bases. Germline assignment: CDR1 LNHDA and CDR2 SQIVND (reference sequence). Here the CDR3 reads CASSIGQLNSPLHF. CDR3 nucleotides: TGTGCCAGTAGTATAGGACAGCTTAATTCACCCCTCCACTTT. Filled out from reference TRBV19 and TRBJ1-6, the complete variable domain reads DGGITQSPKYLFRKEGQNVTLSCEQNLNHDAMYWYRQDPGQGLRLIYYSQIVNDFQKGDIAEGYSVSREKKESFPLTVTSAQKNPTAFYLCASSIGQLNSPLHFGNGTRLTVT.

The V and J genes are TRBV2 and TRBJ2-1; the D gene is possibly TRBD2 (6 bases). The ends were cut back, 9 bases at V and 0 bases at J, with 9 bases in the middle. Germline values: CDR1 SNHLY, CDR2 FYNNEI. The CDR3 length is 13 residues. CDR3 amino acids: CASGLNSYNEQFF. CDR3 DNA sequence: TGTGCCAGTGGACTAAACTCCTACAATGAGCAGTTCTTC.

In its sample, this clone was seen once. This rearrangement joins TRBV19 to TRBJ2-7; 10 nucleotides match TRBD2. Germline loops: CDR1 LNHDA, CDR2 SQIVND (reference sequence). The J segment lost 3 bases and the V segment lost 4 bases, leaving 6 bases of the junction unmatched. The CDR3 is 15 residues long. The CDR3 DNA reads TGTGCCAGTAGTACTCAAACTAGCGGGAACTACGAGCAGTACTTC. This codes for CASSTQTSGNYEQYF.

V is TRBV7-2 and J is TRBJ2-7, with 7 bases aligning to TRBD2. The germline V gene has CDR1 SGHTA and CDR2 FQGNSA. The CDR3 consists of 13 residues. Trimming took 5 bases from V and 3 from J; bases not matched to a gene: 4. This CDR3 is CASSQRGSYEQYF. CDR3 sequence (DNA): TGTGCCAGCAGCCAGCGGGGTAGCTACGAGCAGTACTTC.

The CDR3 here is CATSDPGQGYEQYF. The CDR3 DNA reads TGTGCCACCAGTGATCCGGGACAGGGCTACGAGCAGTACTTC. The J gene is TRBJ2-7, the V gene TRBV24-1; 9 positions match TRBD1. Germline V gene lookup returns CDR1 KGHDR and CDR2 SFDVKD. This CDR3 comprises 14 residues. Losses at the gene ends were 3 bases for V and 3 bases for J; bases not matched to a gene: 2.

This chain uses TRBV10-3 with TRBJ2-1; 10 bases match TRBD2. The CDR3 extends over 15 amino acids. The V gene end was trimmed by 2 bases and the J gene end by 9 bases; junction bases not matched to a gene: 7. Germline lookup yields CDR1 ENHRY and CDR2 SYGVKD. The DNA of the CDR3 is TGTGCCATCAGTGAGCCAGCGGGGGGGCCTGCTGAGCAGTTCTTC. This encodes CAISEPAGGPAEQFF.

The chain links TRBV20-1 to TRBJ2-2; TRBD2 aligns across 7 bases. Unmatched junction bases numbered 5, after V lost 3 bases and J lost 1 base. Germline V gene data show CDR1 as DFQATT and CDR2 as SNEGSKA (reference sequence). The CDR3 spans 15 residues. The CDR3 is CSASSAGENTGELFF. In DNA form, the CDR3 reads TGCAGTGCTAGTAGTGCGGGGGAGAACACCGGGGAGCTGTTTTTT.